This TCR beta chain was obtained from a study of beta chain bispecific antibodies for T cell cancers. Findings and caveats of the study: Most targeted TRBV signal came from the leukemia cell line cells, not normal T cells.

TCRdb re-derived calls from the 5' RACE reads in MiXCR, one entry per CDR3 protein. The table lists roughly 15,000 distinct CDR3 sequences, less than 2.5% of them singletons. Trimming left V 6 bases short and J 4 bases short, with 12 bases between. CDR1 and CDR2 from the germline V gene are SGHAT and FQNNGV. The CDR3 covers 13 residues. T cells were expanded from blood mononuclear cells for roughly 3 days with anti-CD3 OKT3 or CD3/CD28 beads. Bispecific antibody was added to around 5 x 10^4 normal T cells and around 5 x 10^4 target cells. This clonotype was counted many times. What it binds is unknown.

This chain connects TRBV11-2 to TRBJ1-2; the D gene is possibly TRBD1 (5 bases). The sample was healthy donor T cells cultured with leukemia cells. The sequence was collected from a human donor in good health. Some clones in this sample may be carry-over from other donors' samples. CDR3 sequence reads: CASRGGRGYGYTF. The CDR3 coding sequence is TGTGCCAGCAGGGGGGGTCGGGGCTATGGCTACACCTTC.